These T cell receptor beta chains were read from a single sample in a study of shared clonotypes between healthy human individuals. The table came from immunoSEQ multiplex PCR; TCRdb's copy has only in-frame clones and leaves some out. The top ten hold under 0.06% of the sample, which has under 650,000 clones, 90% to 97% seen once. The sample consisted of naive CD4+ T cells sorted from blood. The receptors stem from a woman aged 25 to 39 in good health. Both conserved end residues are part of each CDR3. Each record gives: V gene, D gene, J gene, clone size, CDR3 protein, CDR3 DNA. A D gene is named only where the DNA matches it firmly. Clone size is stated in some rows and not others, as once, few, many or a class when expanded.

TRBV18	-	TRBJ1-3	-	CASSPTRTRSGNTIYF	TGTGCCAGCTCACCAACGAGAACCCGCTCTGGAAACACCATATATTTT
TRBV27	-	TRBJ1-1	-	CASSLGQGLYTEAFF	TGTGCCAGCAGTTTGGGCCAGGGGCTTTACACTGAAGCTTTCTTT
TRBV19	-	TRBJ2-1	-	CASSTRTNYNEQFF	TGTGCCAGTAGTACTCGGACAAACTACAATGAGCAGTTCTTC
TRBV19	-	TRBJ1-3	-	CASSRMTDSGNTIYF	TGTGCCAGTAGTAGGATGACAGACTCTGGAAACACCATATATTTT
TRBV6-5	-	TRBJ1-1	-	CASNGGGTEAFF	TGTGCCAGCAACGGGGGAGGGACTGAAGCTTTCTTT
TRBV9	TRBD2	TRBJ2-4	-	CASSVGRLAGAGDIQYF	TGTGCCAGCAGCGTAGGCCGTCTAGCGGGAGCGGGAGACATTCAGTACTTC
TRBV19	TRBD2	TRBJ2-3	-	CASRPKLAGGPGSGTQYF	TGTGCCAGTAGGCCTAAACTAGCGGGAGGGCCTGGTTCAGGTACGCAGTATTTT
TRBV5-4	-	TRBJ2-7	-	CASSLGHPREQYF	TGTGCCAGCAGCTTGGGACACCCACGGGAGCAGTACTTC
TRBV5-5	-	TRBJ1-1	-	CASSLEGAGGEAFF	TGTGCCAGCAGCTTGGAAGGGGCCGGGGGTGAAGCTTTCTTT
TRBV19	-	TRBJ1-5	few	CASSIPRDWAQPQHF	TGTGCCAGTAGTATTCCCAGGGACTGGGCTCAGCCCCAGCATTTT
TRBV19	TRBD1	TRBJ2-7	-	CASSTGQGNYEQYF	TGTGCCAGTAGTACTGGACAGGGCAACTACGAGCAGTACTTC
TRBV5-1	TRBD1	TRBJ2-7	once	CASSQTVRDRVAGGQYF	TGCGCCAGCAGCCAAACTGTTCGGGACAGGGTAGCCGGGGGGCAGTACTTC
TRBV6-5	-	TRBJ2-7	-	CASSRGISYEQYF	TGTGCCAGCAGTCGAGGGATATCGTACGAGCAGTACTTC
TRBV7-9	TRBD1	TRBJ1-4	-	CASSSQGVTEKLFF	TGTGCCAGCAGCTCACAGGGGGTCACTGAAAAACTGTTTTTT
TRBV27	TRBD2	TRBJ2-2	-	CASSPRLAGYTGELFF	TGTGCCAGCAGTCCACGCCTAGCGGGGTACACCGGGGAGCTGTTTTTT
TRBV7-6	-	TRBJ2-5	few	CASSLAGETQYF	TGTGCCAGCAGCTTAGCAGGAGAGACCCAGTACTTC
TRBV10-1	-	TRBJ2-4	-	CASSESRWGNIQYF	TGCGCCAGCAGTGAGTCCCGGTGGGGGAACATTCAGTACTTC
TRBV11-2	-	TRBJ1-4	-	CASSRGLEKLFF	TGTGCCAGCTCCCGGGGGCTGGAAAAACTGTTTTTT
TRBV28	-	TRBJ2-1	-	CASSLPGDPYNEQFF	TGTGCCAGCAGTTTGCCCGGGGACCCCTACAATGAGCAGTTCTTC
TRBV25-1	TRBD1	TRBJ1-2	-	CASSESGGLSGYTF	TGTGCCAGCAGTGAATCAGGGGGCCTGAGCGGCTACACCTTC
TRBV2	-	TRBJ1-1	-	CASSRGGYPEAFF	TGTGCCAGCAGTCGGGGAGGGTACCCTGAAGCTTTCTTT
TRBV28	TRBD1	TRBJ2-7	-	CASRPTGVSSYEQYF	TGTGCCAGCAGGCCTACAGGGGTCAGCTCCTACGAGCAGTACTTC
TRBV28	-	TRBJ2-3	-	CASSQGWGTDTQYF	TGTGCCAGCAGTCAGGGGTGGGGCACAGATACGCAGTATTTT
TRBV27	TRBD2	TRBJ2-7	-	CASSLAGFSYEQYF	TGTGCCAGCAGCCTAGCGGGTTTCTCCTACGAGCAGTACTTC
TRBV7-9	-	TRBJ2-7	-	CASSPGVSYEQYF	TGTGCCAGCAGCCCCGGAGTCTCCTACGAGCAGTACTTC
TRBV5-1	-	TRBJ1-4	-	CASSLDTAAGGDEKLFF	TGCGCCAGCAGCTTGGATACCGCCGCTGGGGGGGATGAAAAACTGTTTTTT
TRBV28	TRBD2	TRBJ2-1	-	CAVGTSYNEQFF	TGTGCCGTCGGGACTAGCTACAATGAGCAGTTCTTC
TRBV2	TRBD1	TRBJ2-7	-	CASSGGQGISYEQYF	TGTGCCAGCAGTGGGGGACAGGGCATCTCCTACGAGCAGTACTTC
TRBV7-8	TRBD2	TRBJ2-1	-	CASSFGLAEYNEQFF	TGTGCCAGCAGCTTCGGACTAGCGGAGTACAATGAGCAGTTCTTC
TRBV11-2	TRBD1	TRBJ2-4	-	CASSEDRGQNIQYF	TGTGCCAGCAGCGAAGACAGGGGCCAAAACATTCAGTACTTC
TRBV18	TRBD1	TRBJ1-2	-	CASSAGGGEANYGYTF	TGTGCCAGCTCAGCAGGGGGAGGAGAAGCTAACTATGGCTACACCTTC
TRBV4-2	-	TRBJ2-5	-	CASSQEQRETQYF	TGTGCCAGCAGCCAAGAACAGAGGGAGACCCAGTACTTC
TRBV7-9	-	TRBJ2-5	-	CASSSGLGETQYF	TGTGCCAGCAGCTCCGGCTTGGGAGAGACCCAGTACTTC
TRBV7-9	TRBD1	TRBJ2-7	-	CASSPPGQGYEQYF	TGTGCCAGCAGCCCTCCGGGACAGGGCTACGAGCAGTACTTC
TRBV7-3	-	TRBJ1-2	-	CASSPSAGDGYTF	TGTGCCAGCAGCCCCAGCGCCGGGGATGGCTACACCTTC
TRBV5-4	TRBD2	TRBJ2-1	once	CASSLVGLAGVPNEQFF	TGTGCCAGCAGCTTGGTCGGACTAGCGGGAGTCCCGAATGAGCAGTTCTTC
TRBV5-8	-	TRBJ2-7	-	CASSVAGTGFYEQYF	TGTGCCAGCAGCGTGGCGGGCACAGGGTTCTACGAGCAGTACTTC
TRBV6-6	-	TRBJ1-5	-	CASSYSQYSNQPQHF	TGTGCCAGCAGTTACTCCCAATATAGCAATCAGCCCCAGCATTTT
TRBV6-5	-	TRBJ1-1	-	CASTTGAREAFF	TGTGCCAGTACGACGGGGGCACGTGAAGCTTTCTTT
TRBV19	TRBD1	TRBJ1-5	-	CASSRQGDNQPQHF	TGTGCCAGTAGTAGACAGGGGGACAATCAGCCCCAGCATTTT
TRBV5-1	-	TRBJ1-4	-	CASSPGVGGPANEKLFF	TGCGCCAGCAGCCCTGGGGTAGGGGGTCCGGCTAATGAAAAACTGTTTTTT
TRBV6-5	TRBD1	TRBJ1-1	-	CASSPTGGRPEAFF	TGTGCCAGCAGTCCGACAGGGGGCCGGCCTGAAGCTTTCTTT
TRBV30	-	TRBJ2-1	-	CAWSLADYNEQFF	TGTGCCTGGAGTCTAGCCGACTACAATGAGCAGTTCTTC
TRBV27	TRBD1	TRBJ1-5	once	CASRRTGRSNQPQHF	TGTGCCAGCAGACGGACAGGTAGGAGCAATCAGCCCCAGCATTTT
TRBV28	-	TRBJ2-7	-	CASRGNLVTYEQYF	TGTGCCAGCCGGGGGAACTTGGTTACGTACGAGCAGTACTTC
TRBV7-9	TRBD1	TRBJ2-7	-	CASSRITGRGRLGEQYF	TGTGCCAGCAGTAGAATCACAGGCAGGGGGCGACTAGGCGAGCAGTACTTC
TRBV5-4	-	TRBJ2-2	-	CASSRVPGELFF	TGTGCCAGCAGTCGCGTCCCCGGGGAGCTGTTTTTT
TRBV5-4	TRBD2	TRBJ2-1	-	CASSPVGWEGAYEQFF	TGTGCCAGCAGCCCCGTGGGGTGGGAGGGAGCCTATGAGCAGTTCTTC
TRBV28	-	TRBJ1-1	-	CASRWGVMNTEAFF	TGTGCCAGCCGCTGGGGAGTCATGAACACTGAAGCTTTCTTT
TRBV18	-	TRBJ2-3	once	CASSPPTDTQYF	TGTGCCAGCTCACCCCCGACAGATACGCAGTATTTT
TRBV18	TRBD2	TRBJ2-5	-	CASSPFLSSGQETQYF	TGTGCCAGCTCACCTTTTTTGTCTAGCGGCCAAGAGACCCAGTACTTC
TRBV11-2	-	TRBJ2-7	once	CASSPAPDSPYEQYF	TGTGCCAGCAGCCCCGCCCCGGACAGCCCCTACGAGCAGTACTTC
TRBV28	-	TRBJ1-5	-	CASSYIQNLNQPQHF	TGTGCCAGCAGCTACATACAGAACCTCAATCAGCCCCAGCATTTT
TRBV28	-	TRBJ2-7	-	CASTSGNYEQYF	TGTGCCAGCACTAGTGGGAACTACGAGCAGTACTTC
TRBV10-1	TRBD2	TRBJ2-2	-	CASSEGGSGAGELFF	TGCGCCAGCAGTGAAGGAGGGAGCGGGGCCGGGGAGCTGTTTTTT
TRBV5-4	-	TRBJ1-1	-	CASSPNTRGTEAFF	TGTGCCAGCAGCCCAAATACCAGGGGCACTGAAGCTTTCTTT
TRBV23-1	TRBD2	TRBJ2-3	-	CASSQSRGNTGTSEADTQYF	TGCGCCAGCAGTCAATCGAGAGGTAATACCGGGACTAGCGAGGCAGATACGCAGTATTTT